This paragraph covers one T cell receptor (beta chain) sequence. Germline CDR1 is SGHRS and CDR2 is YFSETQ. The length of the CDR3 is 15 residues. Trimming took 1 base from V and 3 from J; bases not matched to a gene: 2. The method was immunoSEQ multiplex PCR; TCRdb's version includes in-frame clones alone and lacks a portion of them. Counted here are approximately 16,000 clones, under 90% occurring once; the ten biggest clones make up around a tenth. The data originate from a study of lymphopenia after photon versus proton radiotherapy. The sequence derives from a man aged 70 or older with pancreatic cancer. The sample was peripheral blood, taken from a patient treated with proton-based radiotherapy. V and J are TRBV5-1 and TRBJ2-3, with TRBD2 matching 10 bases. CDR3 loop: CASSLPSGGTDTQYF. The CDR3 region has the DNA TGCGCCAGCAGCTTGCCTAGCGGGGGAACAGATACGCAGTATTTT.